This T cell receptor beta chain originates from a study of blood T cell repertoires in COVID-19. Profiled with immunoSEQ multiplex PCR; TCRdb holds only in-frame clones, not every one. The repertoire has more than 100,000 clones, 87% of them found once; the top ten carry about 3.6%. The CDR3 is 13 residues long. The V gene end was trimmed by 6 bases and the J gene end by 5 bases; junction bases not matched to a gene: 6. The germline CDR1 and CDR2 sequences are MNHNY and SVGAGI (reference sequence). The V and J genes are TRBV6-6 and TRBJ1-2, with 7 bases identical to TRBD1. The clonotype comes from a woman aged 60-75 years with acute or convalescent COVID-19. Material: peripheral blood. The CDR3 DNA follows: TGTGCCAGCAGGCTCGACAGGGAGTATGGCTACACCTTC. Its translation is CASRLDREYGYTF.